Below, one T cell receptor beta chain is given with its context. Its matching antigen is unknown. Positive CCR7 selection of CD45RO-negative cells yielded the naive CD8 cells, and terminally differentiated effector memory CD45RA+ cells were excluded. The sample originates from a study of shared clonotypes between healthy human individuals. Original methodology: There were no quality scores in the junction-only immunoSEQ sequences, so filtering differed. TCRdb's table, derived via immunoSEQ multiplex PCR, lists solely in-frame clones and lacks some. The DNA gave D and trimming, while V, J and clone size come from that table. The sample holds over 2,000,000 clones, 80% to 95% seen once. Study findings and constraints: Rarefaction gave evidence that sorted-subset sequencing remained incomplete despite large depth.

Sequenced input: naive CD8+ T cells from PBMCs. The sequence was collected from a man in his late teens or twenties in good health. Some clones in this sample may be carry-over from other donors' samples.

Written as DNA, the CDR3 is TGTGCCACCCCGGGGGGGCCTTCTGGAAACACCATATATTTT. It encodes CATPGGPSGNTIYF. This chain connects TRBV30 to TRBJ1-3, with TRBD1 as a possible D gene (6 bases). Germline V lookup: CDR1 GTSNPN, CDR2 SVGIG (reference sequence). V was cut by 8 bases and J by 1 base, with 15 bases left in between. The CDR3 is made up of 14 amino acids.